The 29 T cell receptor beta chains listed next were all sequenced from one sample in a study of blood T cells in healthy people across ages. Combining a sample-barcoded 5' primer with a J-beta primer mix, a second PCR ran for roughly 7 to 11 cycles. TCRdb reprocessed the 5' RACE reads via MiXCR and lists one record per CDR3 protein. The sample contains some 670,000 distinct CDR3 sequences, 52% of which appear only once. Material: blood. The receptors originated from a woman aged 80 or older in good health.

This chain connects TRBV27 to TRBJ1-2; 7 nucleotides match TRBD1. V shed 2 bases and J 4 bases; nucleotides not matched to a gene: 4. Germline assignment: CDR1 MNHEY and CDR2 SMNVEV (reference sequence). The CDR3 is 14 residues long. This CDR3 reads CASSLKWDSYGYTF. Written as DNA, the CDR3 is TGTGCCAGCAGTTTAAAGTGGGACAGCTATGGCTACACCTTC.

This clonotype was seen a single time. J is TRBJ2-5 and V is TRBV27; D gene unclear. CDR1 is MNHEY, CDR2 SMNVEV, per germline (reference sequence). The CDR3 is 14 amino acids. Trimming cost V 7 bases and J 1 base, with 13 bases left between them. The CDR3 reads CASTRLGSQETQYF. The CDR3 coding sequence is TGTGCCAGCACCCGCCTGGGCAGCCAAGAGACCCAGTACTTC.

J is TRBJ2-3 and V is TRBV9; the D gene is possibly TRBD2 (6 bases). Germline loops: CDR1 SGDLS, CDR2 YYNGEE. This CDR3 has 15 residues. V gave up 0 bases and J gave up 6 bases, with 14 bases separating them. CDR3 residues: CASSVAGGGSDTQYF. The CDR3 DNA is TGTGCCAGCAGCGTAGCCGGGGGTGGATCGGATACGCAGTATTTT.

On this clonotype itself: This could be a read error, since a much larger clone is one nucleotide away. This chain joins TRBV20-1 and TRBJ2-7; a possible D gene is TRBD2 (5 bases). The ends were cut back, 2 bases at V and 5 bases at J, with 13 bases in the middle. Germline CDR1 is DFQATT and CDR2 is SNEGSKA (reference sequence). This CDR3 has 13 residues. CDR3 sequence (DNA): TGCAGTGCTAGATTTAGCGCTGCCCACGAGCAGTACTTC. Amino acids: CSARFSAAHEQYF.

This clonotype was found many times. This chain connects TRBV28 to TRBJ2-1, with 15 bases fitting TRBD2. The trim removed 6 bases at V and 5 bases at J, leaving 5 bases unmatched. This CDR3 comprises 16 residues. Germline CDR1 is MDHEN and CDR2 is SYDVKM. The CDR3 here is CASSRGLAGGDNEQFF. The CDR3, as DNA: TGTGCCAGCAGCCGGGGACTAGCGGGAGGCGACAATGAGCAGTTCTTC.

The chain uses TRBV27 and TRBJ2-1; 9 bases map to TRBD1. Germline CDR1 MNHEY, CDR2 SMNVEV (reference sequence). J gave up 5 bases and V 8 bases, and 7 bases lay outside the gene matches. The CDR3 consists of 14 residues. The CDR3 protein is CASRHGTGHNEQFF. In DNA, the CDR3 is TGTGCCAGCCGCCACGGGACAGGGCACAATGAGCAGTTCTTC.

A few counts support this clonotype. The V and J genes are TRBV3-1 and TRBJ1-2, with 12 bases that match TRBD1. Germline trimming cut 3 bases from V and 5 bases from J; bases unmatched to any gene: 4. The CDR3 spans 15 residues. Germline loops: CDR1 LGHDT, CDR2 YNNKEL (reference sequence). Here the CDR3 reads CASSQGQGARYGYTF. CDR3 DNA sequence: TGTGCCAGCAGCCAGGGACAGGGGGCGCGGTATGGCTACACCTTC.

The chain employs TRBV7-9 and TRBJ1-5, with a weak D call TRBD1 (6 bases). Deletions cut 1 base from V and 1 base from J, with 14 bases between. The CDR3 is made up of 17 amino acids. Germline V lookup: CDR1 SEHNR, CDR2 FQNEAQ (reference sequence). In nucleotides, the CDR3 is TGTGCCAGCAGCTTAGGATCAGGGGTTGAAAGCAATCAGCCCCAGCATTTT. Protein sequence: CASSLGSGVESNQPQHF.

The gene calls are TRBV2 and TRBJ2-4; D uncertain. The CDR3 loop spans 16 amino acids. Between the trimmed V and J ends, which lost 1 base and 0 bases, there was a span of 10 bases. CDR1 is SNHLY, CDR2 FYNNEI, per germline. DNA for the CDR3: TGTGCCAGCAGTGAAGAGGTTACTGTAGCCAAAAACATTCAGTACTTC. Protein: CASSEEVTVAKNIQYF.

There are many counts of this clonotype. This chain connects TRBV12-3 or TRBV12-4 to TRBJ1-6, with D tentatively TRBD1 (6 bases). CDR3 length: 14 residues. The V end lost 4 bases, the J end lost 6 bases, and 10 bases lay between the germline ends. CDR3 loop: CASSSTGSNSPLHF. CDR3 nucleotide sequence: TGTGCCAGCAGTTCTACAGGGTCTAATTCACCCCTCCACTTT.

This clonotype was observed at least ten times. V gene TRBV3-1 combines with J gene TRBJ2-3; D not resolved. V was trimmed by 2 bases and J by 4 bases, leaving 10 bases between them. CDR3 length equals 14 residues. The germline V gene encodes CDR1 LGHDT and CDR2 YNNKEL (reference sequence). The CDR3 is CASSQYSKADTQYF. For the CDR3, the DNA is TGTGCCAGCAGCCAATACTCGAAGGCAGATACGCAGTATTTT.

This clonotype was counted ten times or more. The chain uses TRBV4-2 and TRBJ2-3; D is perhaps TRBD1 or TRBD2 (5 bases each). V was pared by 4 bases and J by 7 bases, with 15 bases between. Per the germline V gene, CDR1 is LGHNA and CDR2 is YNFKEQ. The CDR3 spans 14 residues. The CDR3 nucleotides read TGTGCCAGCAGCCCGAGGGGCAGGGAAAATACGCAGTATTTT. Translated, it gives CASSPRGRENTQYF.

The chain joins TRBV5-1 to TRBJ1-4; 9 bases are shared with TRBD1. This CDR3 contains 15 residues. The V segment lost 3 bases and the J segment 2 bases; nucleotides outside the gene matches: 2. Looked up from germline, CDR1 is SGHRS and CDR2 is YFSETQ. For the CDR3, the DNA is TGCGCCAGCAGCTGGGGACAGGGTACTAATGAAAAACTGTTTTTT. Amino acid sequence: CASSWGQGTNEKLFF.

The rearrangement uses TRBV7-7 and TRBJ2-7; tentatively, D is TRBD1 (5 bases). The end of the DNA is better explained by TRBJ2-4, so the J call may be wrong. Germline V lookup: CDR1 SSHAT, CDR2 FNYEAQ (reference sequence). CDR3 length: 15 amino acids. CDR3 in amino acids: CASSSPQGGQNIQYF. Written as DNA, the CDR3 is TGTGCCAGCAGCTCACCGCAGGGTGGGCAAAACATTCAGTACTTC.

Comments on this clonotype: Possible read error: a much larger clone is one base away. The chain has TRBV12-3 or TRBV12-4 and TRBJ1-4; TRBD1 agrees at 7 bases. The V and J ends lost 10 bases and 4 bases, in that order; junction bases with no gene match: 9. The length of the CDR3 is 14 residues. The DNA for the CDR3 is TGTGCCAACAGCCGAGGGACAGTTAATGAAAAACTGTTTTTT. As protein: CANSRGTVNEKLFF.

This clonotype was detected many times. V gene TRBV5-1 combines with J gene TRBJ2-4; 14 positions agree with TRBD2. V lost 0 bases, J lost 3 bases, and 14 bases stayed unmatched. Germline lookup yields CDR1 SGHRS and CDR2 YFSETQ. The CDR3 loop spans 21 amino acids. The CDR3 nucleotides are TGCGCCAGCAGCTTGGCCGGGGGACTAGCGGGAGATAGATGGGGCAAAAACATTCAGTACTTC. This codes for CASSLAGGLAGDRWGKNIQYF.

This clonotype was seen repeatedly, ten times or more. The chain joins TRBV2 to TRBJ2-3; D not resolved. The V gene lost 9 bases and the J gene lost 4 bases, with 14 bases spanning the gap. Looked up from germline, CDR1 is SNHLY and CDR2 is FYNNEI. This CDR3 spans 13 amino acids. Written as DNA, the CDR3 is TGTGCCAGACTTCTAGAGTCCTCAGATACGCAGTATTTT. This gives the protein CARLLESSDTQYF.

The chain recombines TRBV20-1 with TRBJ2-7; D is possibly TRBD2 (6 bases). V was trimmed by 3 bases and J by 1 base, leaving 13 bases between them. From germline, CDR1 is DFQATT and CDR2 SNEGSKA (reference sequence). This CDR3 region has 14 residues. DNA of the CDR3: TGCAGTGCTAGTCGCGTGGGGGGATCCTACGAGCAGTACTTC. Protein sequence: CSASRVGGSYEQYF.

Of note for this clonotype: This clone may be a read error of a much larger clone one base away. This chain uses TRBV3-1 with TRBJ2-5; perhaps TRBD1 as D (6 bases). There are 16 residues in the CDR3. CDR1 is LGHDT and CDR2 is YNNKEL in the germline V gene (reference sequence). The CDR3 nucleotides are TGTGCCGGCAGCCAAGACGTGGGGGCGGCCCAAGAGACCCAGTACTTC. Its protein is CAGSQDVGAAQETQYF.

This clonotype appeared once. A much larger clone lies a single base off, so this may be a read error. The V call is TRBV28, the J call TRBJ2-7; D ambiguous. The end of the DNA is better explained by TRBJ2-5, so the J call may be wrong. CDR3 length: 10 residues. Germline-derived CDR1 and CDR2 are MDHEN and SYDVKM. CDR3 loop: CACKGETQYF. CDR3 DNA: TGTGCCTGCAAGGGAGAGACCCAGTACTTC.

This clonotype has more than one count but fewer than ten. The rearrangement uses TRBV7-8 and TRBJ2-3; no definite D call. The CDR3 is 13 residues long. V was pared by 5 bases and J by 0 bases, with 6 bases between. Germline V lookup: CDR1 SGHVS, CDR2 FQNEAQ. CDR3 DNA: TGTGCCAGCAGCATGGGGAGCACAGATACGCAGTATTTT. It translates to CASSMGSTDTQYF.

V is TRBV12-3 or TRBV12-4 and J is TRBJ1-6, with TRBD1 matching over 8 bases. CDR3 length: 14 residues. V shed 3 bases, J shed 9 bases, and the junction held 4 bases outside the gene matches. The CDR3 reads CASSFGQGTSPLHF. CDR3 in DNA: TGTGCCAGCAGTTTTGGACAGGGCACTTCACCCCTCCACTTT.

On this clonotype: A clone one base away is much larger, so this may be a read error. CDR3 coding DNA: TGTGCCAGCAGCTTTTTTCCCGGGGGGGCGGATGAGCAGTACTTC. The encoded protein is CASSFFPGGADEQYF. The V gene is TRBV7-8, the J gene TRBJ2-5, with 8 nucleotides matching TRBD2. After removal of 3 bases from V and 11 bases from J, the junction contained 14 bases not matched to a gene. CDR3 length: 15 amino acids. Germline V gene data show CDR1 as SGHVS and CDR2 as FQNEAQ.

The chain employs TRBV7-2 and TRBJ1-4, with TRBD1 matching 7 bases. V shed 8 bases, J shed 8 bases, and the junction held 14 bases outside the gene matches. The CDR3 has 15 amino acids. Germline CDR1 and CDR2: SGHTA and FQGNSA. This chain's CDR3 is CASGRAGTVGEKLFF. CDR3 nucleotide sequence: TGTGCCAGCGGCCGGGCCGGGACAGTAGGGGAAAAACTGTTTTTT.

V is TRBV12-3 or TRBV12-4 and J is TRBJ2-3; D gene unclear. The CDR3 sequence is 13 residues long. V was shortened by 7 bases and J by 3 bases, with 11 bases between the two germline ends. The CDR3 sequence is CASTPRTTDTQYF. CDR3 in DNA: TGTGCCAGCACCCCCCGCACTACAGATACGCAGTATTTT.

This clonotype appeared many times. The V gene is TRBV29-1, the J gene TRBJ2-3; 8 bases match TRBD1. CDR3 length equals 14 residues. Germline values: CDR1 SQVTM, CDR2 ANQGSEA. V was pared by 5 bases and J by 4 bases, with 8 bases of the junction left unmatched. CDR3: CSVPDRARPDTQYF. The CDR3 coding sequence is TGCAGCGTTCCGGACAGGGCAAGGCCAGATACGCAGTATTTT.

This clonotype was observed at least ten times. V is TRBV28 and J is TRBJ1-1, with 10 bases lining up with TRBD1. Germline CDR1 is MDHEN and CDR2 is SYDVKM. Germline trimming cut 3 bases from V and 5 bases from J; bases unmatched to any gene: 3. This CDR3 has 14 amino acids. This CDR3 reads CASSLTGGMTEAFF. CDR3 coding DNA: TGTGCCAGCAGTTTGACAGGGGGCATGACTGAAGCTTTCTTT.

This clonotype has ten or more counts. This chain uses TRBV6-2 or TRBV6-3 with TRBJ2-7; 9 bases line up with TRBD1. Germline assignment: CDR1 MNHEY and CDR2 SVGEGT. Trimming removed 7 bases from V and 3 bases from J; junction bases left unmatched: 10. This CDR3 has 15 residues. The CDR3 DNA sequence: TGTGCCAGCATCCGGTCCGGGACAGGGTTCTACGAGCAGTACTTC. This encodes CASIRSGTGFYEQYF.

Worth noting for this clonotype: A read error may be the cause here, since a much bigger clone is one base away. The CDR3 region is CASTVGSGEQYF. In DNA form, the CDR3 reads TGTGCCAGCACAGTGGGGTCGGGAGAGCAGTACTTC. The chain carries TRBV12-3 or TRBV12-4 and TRBJ2-5, with a tentative D call TRBD2 (6 bases). Between the trimmed V and J ends, which lost 7 bases and 11 bases, there was a span of 17 bases. The CDR3 is made up of 12 amino acids.